This T cell receptor (beta chain) came from a study of identical twins. Whole-study results and caveats: High-abundance cord blood beta clonotypes had fewer insertions; memory repertoires showed none.

Trimming took 0 bases from V and 1 from J, leaving 8 bases between them. The CDR3 covers 15 residues. Germline V gene data show CDR1 as SGDLS and CDR2 as YYNGEE. A note on this clonotype: Its antigen is unidentified.

MiXCR was run by TCRdb on the 5' RACE reads, yielding one entry per CDR3 protein. The repertoire has 420,000 or so distinct CDR3 sequences, less than 20% of them found once; the top ten carry approximately 12%. The sequence came from a man in his fifties in good health. The chain links TRBV9 to TRBJ2-1; D possibly corresponds to TRBD1 (6 bases). Material for sequencing was naive T cells sorted from blood. The CDR3 sequence is CASSVETGSYNEQFF. Written as DNA, the CDR3 is TGTGCCAGCAGCGTAGAGACAGGTTCCTACAATGAGCAGTTCTTC.